The source of this TCR beta chain is a study of regulatory T cells in long-lasting Graves disease. To make TCR beta libraries, researchers used iRepertoire HTBI primers and Arm-PCR of CDR3 regions. TCRdb independently ran MiXCR on the multiplex PCR reads; one entry per CDR3 protein. The sample has 450,000 or so distinct CDR3 sequences, less than 25% seen once. Indicated time point: persistent/refractory GD, antithyroid drugs over 5 years with positive TRAb. Scientists built the TCR library using RNA that was extracted from PBMCs. This clonotype was detected a few times. V was shortened by 2 bases and J by 4 bases, with 11 bases between the two germline ends. Looked up from germline, CDR1 is MNHEY and CDR2 is SVGAGI. CDR3 length: 14 residues.

The rearrangement uses TRBV6-5 and TRBJ1-2; the D gene is possibly TRBD1 (6 bases). The sequences come from peripheral blood mononuclear cells (PBMCs), collected when the disease was refractory, from a patient treated with antithyroid drugs. The sequence derives from a female donor with Graves disease. The CDR3 spells CASSYGEGGYGYTF. The CDR3 DNA reads TGTGCCAGCAGTTACGGGGAGGGGGGCTATGGCTACACCTTC.